This TCR beta chain emerged from a study of blood T cell repertoires in COVID-19. In the study's own analysis: Counts of nucleated cells, estimated from reference gene primer amplification, were obtained. Repertoires were generated with immunoSEQ multiplex PCR, while TCRdb's copy carries only in-frame clones and drops some. The DNA gave D and trimming, while V, J and clone size come from that table. Among roughly 100,000 clones, roughly 87% were seen once, and the ten largest hold around 3.9%. CDR1 KGHSH and CDR2 LQKENI come from the germline V gene. The CDR3 length is 15 residues. With V trimmed by 3 bases and J by 7 bases, 7 bases remained unmatched.

The sequenced material came from peripheral blood. The clonotype comes from a man aged 50-60 years with acute or convalescent COVID-19. V gene TRBV18 combines with J gene TRBJ1-5; 9 bases line up with TRBD1. The DNA of the CDR3 is TGTGCCAGCTCACCCGAACAGGGGGCCCTACAGCCCCAGCATTTT. Its protein is CASSPEQGALQPQHF. The entire variable domain, with the rest obtained from reference TRBV18 and TRBJ1-5, is as follows: NAGVMQNPRHLVRRRGQEARLRCSPMKGHSHVYWYRQLPEEGLKFMVYLQKENIIDESGMPKERFSAEFPKEGPSILRIQQVVRGDSAAYFCASSPEQGALQPQHFGDGTRLSIL.